What follows are 22 T cell receptor beta chains derived from one specimen sequenced in a study of a mutant IDH1 vaccine in newly diagnosed glioma. Which antigens these TCRs recognize remains unknown. Time point meaning: week 35, safety follow-up. Vaccination comprised doses that each held 300 ug of mutant IDH1 20-mer peptide, plus topical imiquimod. TCRdb keeps only in-frame clones here, not all; method: immunoSEQ multiplex PCR. This sample carries roughly 60,000 clones, 74% of them seen once, and the ten largest clones take approximately 4.8%. The sample here was PBMCs, taken from a glioma patient whose treatment included an IDH1 peptide vaccine. Receptors originate from a man aged 50 to 60 with glioma.

The CDR3 is CASSYSGAEAFF. The CDR3 nucleotides read TGTGCCAGCAGTTACTCGGGGGCCGAAGCTTTCTTT. This chain connects TRBV6-5 to TRBJ1-1; possibly TRBD1 for D (6 bases). CDR3 length equals 12 residues. Trimming removed 0 bases at V and 8 bases at J, with 7 bases between. CDR1 MNHEY and CDR2 SVGAGI come from the germline V gene.

The table lists this clone with a few counts. The chain uses TRBV27 and TRBJ2-7, with TRBD1 as a possible D gene (6 bases). V dropped 6 bases and J dropped 4 bases, with 13 bases sitting between them. The germline V gene encodes CDR1 MNHEY and CDR2 SMNVEV (reference sequence). The CDR3 covers 13 residues. Here the CDR3 DNA reads TGTGCCAGCAGCTATCAACAGGGATACGAGCAGTACTTC. Its protein is CASSYQQGYEQYF.

The V call is TRBV5-1, the J call TRBJ2-3; D unclear. The V end lost 2 bases, the J end lost 3 bases, and 7 bases lay between the germline ends. This CDR3 is 13 amino acids long. CDR1 and CDR2 (germline): SGHRS, YFSETQ. The CDR3 region is CASSLGRTDTQYF. Written as DNA, the CDR3 is TGCGCCAGCAGCTTAGGCAGGACAGATACGCAGTATTTT.

This clone was observed a few times. This chain connects TRBV5-1 to TRBJ1-4; perhaps TRBD1 as D (6 bases). CDR3 length: 12 residues. The V end was cut by 6 bases, the J end by 4 bases, with 7 bases between. The germline gives CDR1 SGHRS, CDR2 YFSETQ. CDR3 sequence: CASTGDNEKLFF. CDR3 DNA sequence: TGCGCCAGCACAGGGGATAATGAAAAACTGTTTTTT.

The chain carries TRBV7-9 and TRBJ2-7; 12 bases are a match to TRBD2. The CDR3 has 17 amino acids. J was trimmed by 0 bases and V by 1 base; bases with no gene match: 4. Germline CDR1 SEHNR, CDR2 FQNEAQ (reference sequence). Here the CDR3 reads CASSLGLAGEPSYEQYF. The CDR3, as DNA: TGTGCCAGCAGCTTAGGACTAGCGGGGGAACCCTCCTACGAGCAGTACTTC.

The chain joins TRBV29-1 to TRBJ1-5; weak D call: TRBD1 (5 bases). V was pared by 1 base and J by 4 bases, with 11 bases between. Germline V gene data show CDR1 as SQVTM and CDR2 as ANQGSEA. The CDR3 consists of 14 residues. The CDR3 region has the DNA TGCAGCGTTGAAGGGGGCGACTCAAATCAGCCCCAGCATTTT. It translates to CSVEGGDSNQPQHF. The whole variable domain, filled in from reference TRBV29-1 and TRBJ1-5, reads SAVISQKPSRDICQRGTSLTIQCQVDSQVTMMFWYRQQPGQSLTLIATANQGSEATYESGFVIDKFPISRPNLTFSTLTVSNMSPEDSSIYLCSVEGGDSNQPQHFGDGTRLSIL.

The chain employs TRBV4-1 and TRBJ2-1; D ambiguous. The CDR3 spans 13 residues. Germline assignment: CDR1 MGHRA and CDR2 YSYEKL. Trimming pared 4 bases from V and 14 bases from J, leaving 18 bases between. The CDR3 sequence: CASSRLPAEREFF. The CDR3 bases are TGCGCCAGCAGCCGCCTACCGGCAGAACGGGAGTTCTTC.

This rearrangement joins TRBV4-1 to TRBJ1-1; 8 bases map to TRBD1. The V gene end was trimmed by 4 bases and the J gene end by 4 bases; junction bases not matched to a gene: 8. The CDR3 runs to 15 residues. The germline CDR1 and CDR2 sequences are MGHRA and YSYEKL. CDR3 sequence (DNA): TGCGCCAGCAGCCCTTCGACAGGGGCGGGCACTGAAGCTTTCTTT. Its translation is CASSPSTGAGTEAFF.

This chain links TRBV7-8 with TRBJ1-5; TRBD1 matches 9 bases. The CDR3 loop spans 19 amino acids. The junction had 14 bases not matched to a gene; V was cut back by 2 bases and J by 3 bases. Germline CDR1 and CDR2: SGHVS and FQNEAQ. The CDR3 loop reads CASSLWGDRVGEYNQPQHF. For the CDR3, the DNA is TGTGCCAGCAGCTTATGGGGGGACAGGGTTGGAGAATACAATCAGCCCCAGCATTTT.

Only a few counts were recorded for this clone. The genes are TRBV6-1 and TRBJ1-1; D may be TRBD1 (5 bases). The V gene lost 1 base and the J gene lost 6 bases, with 12 bases spanning the gap. The CDR3 contains 14 residues. Germline V gives CDR1 MNHNS, CDR2 SASEGT. The CDR3 DNA reads as TGTGCCAGCAGTGAAGTAAGGGACTTAGCTGAAGCTTTCTTT. It yields the protein CASSEVRDLAEAFF.

This chain uses TRBV5-1 with TRBJ2-2; D unclear. The CDR3 has 15 residues. Between the trimmed V and J ends, which lost 3 bases and 6 bases, there was a span of 15 bases. Germline V gene sequence: CDR1 SGHRS, CDR2 YFSETQ. CDR3 nucleotide sequence: TGCGCCAGCAGCTGGTCCGGGCCCTTGGCCGGGGAGCTGTTTTTT. The encoded protein is CASSWSGPLAGELFF.

This sequence joins TRBV2 and TRBJ1-1; perhaps TRBD1 as D (5 bases). The length of the CDR3 is 13 residues. Germline V gene lookup returns CDR1 SNHLY and CDR2 FYNNEI. Between the trimmed V and J ends, which lost 5 bases and 1 base, there was a span of 8 bases. The CDR3: CASSRQKNTEAFF. The CDR3 region has the DNA TGTGCCAGCAGTCGACAGAAGAACACTGAAGCTTTCTTT. The variable domain in full, completed from reference TRBV2 and TRBJ1-1, reads EPEVTQTPSHQVTQMGQEVILRCVPISNHLYFYWYRQILGQKVEFLVSFYNNEISEKSEIFDDQFSVERPDGSNFTLKIRSTKLEDSAMYFCASSRQKNTEAFFGQGTRLTVV.

This clone was seen a handful of times. This chain joins TRBV6-5 and TRBJ2-7, with 8 nucleotides matching TRBD1. This CDR3 spans 13 amino acids. The V gene's germline CDR1 is MNHEY and CDR2 SVGAGI. V lost 6 bases, J lost 5 bases, and 6 bases stayed unmatched. CDR3 in DNA: TGTGCCAGCAGCTGGACAGGGTATAACGAGCAGTACTTC. It is translated as CASSWTGYNEQYF.

This clone has only one observation. V and J are TRBV10-3 and TRBJ2-1, with 9 bases fitting TRBD1. Per the germline V gene, CDR1 is ENHRY and CDR2 is SYGVKD. The trim removed 6 bases at V and 0 bases at J, leaving 6 bases unmatched. The CDR3 covers 16 residues. The CDR3 loop is CAIRSGTGNSYNEQFF. In nucleotides, the CDR3 is TGTGCCATCAGATCCGGGACAGGGAACTCCTACAATGAGCAGTTCTTC.

This chain uses TRBV4-1 with TRBJ1-4, with 8 bases that match TRBD1. CDR1 is MGHRA and CDR2 is YSYEKL in the germline V gene. The V gene end was trimmed by 8 bases and the J gene end by 0 bases; junction bases not matched to a gene: 11. This CDR3 has 17 amino acids. CDR3 amino acids: CASQRTGNNPTNEKLFF. The CDR3 DNA reads TGCGCCAGCCAGCGGACAGGGAATAATCCAACTAATGAAAAACTGTTTTTT.

The genes are TRBV4-1 and TRBJ2-7; D assignment may be TRBD1 or TRBD2 (5 bases each). The germline V gene has CDR1 MGHRA and CDR2 YSYEKL. Trimming took off 3 bases at V and 0 bases at J, with 18 bases between the two ends. The CDR3 runs to 17 residues. The CDR3 reads CASSHYPPGRDSYEQYF. For the CDR3, the DNA is TGCGCCAGCAGCCATTACCCTCCGGGACGGGACTCCTACGAGCAGTACTTC.

V usage is TRBV5-4 and J usage is TRBJ1-1; 8 nucleotides match TRBD1. With 4 bases clipped from V and 1 base from J, the junction kept 6 bases outside the gene matches. CDR3 length: 15 amino acids. Looked up from germline, CDR1 is SGHNT and CDR2 is YYREEE (reference sequence). The CDR3 is CASSRQGLENTEAFF. CDR3 DNA: TGTGCCAGCAGCCGACAGGGGTTAGAGAACACTGAAGCTTTCTTT.

The chain uses TRBV14 and TRBJ2-5; 7 bases are a match to TRBD1. Germline V CDR1 and CDR2: SGHDN, FVKESK. The CDR3 runs 14 residues. V gave up 3 bases and J gave up 7 bases; unmatched junction bases: 8. The CDR3 nucleotides are TGTGCCAGCAGCCAGGGACAGTTCTGGGGGACCCAGTACTTC. Amino acid sequence: CASSQGQFWGTQYF.

With respect to this clone: This same CDR3 is encoded by further DNA sequences in the sample. V gene TRBV7-2 combines with J gene TRBJ1-1; 10 bases map to TRBD1. The germline CDR1 and CDR2 sequences are SGHTA and FQGNSA. Losses at the gene ends were 4 bases for V and 4 bases for J; bases not matched to a gene: 3. The CDR3 runs to 14 residues. CDR3 nucleotide sequence: TGTGCCAGCAGCTCGACAGGGGGCGTCACTGAAGCTTTCTTT. Translating gives CASSSTGGVTEAFF.

V gene TRBV19 combines with J gene TRBJ1-3; TRBD1 matches 9 bases. The junction had 5 bases not matched to a gene; V was cut back by 4 bases and J by 4 bases. This CDR3 region has 15 residues. Germline assignment: CDR1 LNHDA and CDR2 SQIVND (reference sequence). CDR3 DNA sequence: TGTGCCAGTAGTACCACAGGGGGCTCGGGAAACACCATATATTTT. Protein sequence: CASSTTGGSGNTIYF.

This clone turned up a few times. The rearrangement uses TRBV7-3 and TRBJ2-3; D possibly corresponds to TRBD2 (6 bases). The CDR3 length is 13 residues. The germline CDR1 and CDR2 sequences are SGHTA and FQGTGA. Deletions cut 3 bases from V and 5 bases from J, with 9 bases between. For the CDR3, the DNA is TGTGCCAGCAGCTTTCAGGGAGGAGATACGCAGTATTTT. Amino acids: CASSFQGGDTQYF.

The DNA of the CDR3 is TGTGCCAGCAGCGTAGAGGACAGGGAGGAGCCCCAGCATTTT. This codes for CASSVEDREEPQHF. The chain employs TRBV9 and TRBJ1-5; 8 bases map to TRBD1. CDR3 length equals 14 residues. J gave up 8 bases and V 0 bases, and 4 bases lay outside the gene matches. Germline CDR1 reads SGDLS; CDR2 reads YYNGEE.